Sequencing of this T cell receptor (beta chain) was carried out in a study of somatic mutations in cytotoxic T cells in rheumatoid arthritis. Libraries were prepared by immunoSEQ multiplex PCR; TCRdb keeps only in-frame clonotypes and omits some of them. The sample consists of around 19,000 clones, over 80% of them appearing once. Points from the study as a whole: Statistically, CD8+ T-cell clonality was not significantly distinct between individuals with rheumatoid arthritis and age-matched healthy controls. With 60 or so patients examined, fewer than 10 had a largest CD8+ clone exceeding 20% of CD8+ cells.

Comments on this clone: Its antigen is unidentified.

Germline V gene data show CDR1 as MNHEY and CDR2 as SMNVEV (reference sequence). CDR3 length: 14 amino acids. Between the trimmed V and J ends, which lost 3 bases and 3 bases, there was a span of 9 bases. This sequence originates from an adult with rheumatoid arthritis. Sequenced input: CD8+ T cells sorted from blood. The rearrangement joins TRBV27 to TRBJ1-5; D may be TRBD1 (6 bases). As DNA, the CDR3 is TGTGCCAGCAGTTTTGGGGGGCCCAATCAGCCCCAGCATTTT. This sequence encodes CASSFGGPNQPQHF.